One and the same sample provided the 7 T cell receptor beta chains below, sequenced in a study of radiotherapy plus CTLA-4 blockade in lung cancer. TCRdb keeps only in-frame clones here, not all; method: immunoSEQ multiplex PCR. In the table there are about 72,000 clones, around 83% of which are singletons. The sample in question was peripheral blood, obtained from a patient treated with radiotherapy plus ipilimumab. These receptors originate from a human donor with non-small cell lung cancer who had a partial response to radiotherapy plus ipilimumab.

A note on this clone: The sample holds other DNA sequences that translate to the same CDR3. The chain combines TRBV27 with TRBJ1-1; D may be TRBD1 (6 bases). The germline V and J ends were trimmed by 3 bases and 4 bases, with 9 bases remaining between them. The CDR3 extends over 13 amino acids. Germline V lookup: CDR1 MNHEY, CDR2 SMNVEV (reference sequence). The CDR3 protein is CASSLGGGTEAFF. In DNA, the CDR3 is TGTGCCAGCAGTTTGGGAGGGGGCACTGAAGCTTTCTTT.

The table lists this clone with a count of one. The sample has other DNA sequences that encode this CDR3 too. The genes are TRBV28 and TRBJ1-5, with a tentative D call TRBD1 (6 bases). In germline, CDR1 is MDHEN, CDR2 SYDVKM. V gave up 6 bases and J gave up 2 bases, with 8 bases separating them. CDR3 length: 13 residues. The chain's CDR3 is CASRTGGNQPQHF. DNA for the CDR3: TGTGCCAGCAGGACAGGCGGCAATCAGCCCCAGCATTTT. The complete variable domain, with remaining parts taken from reference TRBV28 and TRBJ1-5, reads DVKVTQSSRYLVKRTGEKVFLECVQDMDHENMFWYRQDPGLGLRLIYFSYDVKMKEKGDIPEGYSVSREKKERFSLILESASTNQTSMYLCASRTGGNQPQHFGDGTRLSIL.

CDR3 protein: CASREEGGLRGGYTF. The CDR3 coding sequence is TGTGCCAGCAGGGAGGAGGGGGGGCTGCGGGGCGGCTACACCTTC. The chain employs TRBV28 and TRBJ1-2; D is possibly TRBD1 (6 bases). The CDR3 is made up of 15 amino acids. The V and J ends lost 6 bases and 8 bases respectively, with 22 bases between them. Germline CDR1 MDHEN, CDR2 SYDVKM.

This clone was recorded only once. CDR3 residues: CASSSTDRDPYNEQFF. The CDR3 DNA is TGTGCCAGCAGCTCCACGGACAGGGACCCTTACAATGAGCAGTTCTTC. V and J are TRBV7-2 and TRBJ2-1, with TRBD1 identical over 8 bases. CDR1 is SGHTA and CDR2 is FQGNSA in the germline V gene. Germline trimming cut 4 bases from V and 4 bases from J; bases unmatched to any gene: 9. The CDR3 contains 16 residues.

The sample holds one count of this clone. The V call is TRBV30, the J call TRBJ2-3; 10 bases line up with TRBD2. CDR1 is GTSNPN and CDR2 is SVGIG in the germline V gene (reference sequence). The V gene end was trimmed by 2 bases and the J gene end by 3 bases; junction bases not matched to a gene: 11. This CDR3 is built from 17 residues. The chain's CDR3 is CAWSSSGSRRKTDTQYF. CDR3 sequence (DNA): TGTGCCTGGAGTTCTAGCGGGAGCCGGAGGAAGACAGATACGCAGTATTTT.

The J gene is TRBJ1-1, the V gene TRBV6-5; 9 bases are a match to TRBD1. CDR3 length: 14 amino acids. Germline lookup yields CDR1 MNHEY and CDR2 SVGAGI. The trim removed 5 bases at V and 5 bases at J, leaving 6 bases unmatched. The DNA for the CDR3 is TGTGCCAGCAGTACAGGGGGCGAAGAGACTGAAGCTTTCTTT. Translating it yields CASSTGGEETEAFF.

The sample holds one count of this clone. V usage is TRBV29-1 and J usage is TRBJ2-1, with no clear D. V lost 3 bases and J 0 bases, leaving 12 bases between the germline ends. The CDR3 is 15 residues long. Germline V gene sequence: CDR1 SQVTM, CDR2 ANQGSEA. The CDR3 bases are TGCAGCGTTGACACCGCAGGCAGCTCCTACAATGAGCAGTTCTTC. This gives the protein CSVDTAGSSYNEQFF.